These T cell receptor beta chains were read from a single sample in a study of blood T cell repertoires in COVID-19. Profiled with immunoSEQ multiplex PCR; TCRdb holds only in-frame clones, not every one. Of about 170,000 clones in the sample, around 84% were seen once. Source material: peripheral blood. Every receptor here comes from a man aged 50-60 years with active or convalescent COVID-19. CDR3s leave out the opening cysteine and the closing phenylalanine or tryptophan.

CDR3aa	j_gene	v_gene
ASSQDGPGNGYT	TRBJ1-2	TRBV4-1
ASSLLRLQREQF	TRBJ2-1	TRBV27
ASSFVAQETQY	TRBJ2-5	TRBV28
ASSTSGGRTGELF	TRBJ2-2	TRBV6-5
ASSVSGANVLT	TRBJ2-6	TRBV2
ASSLFLGGTSYNEQF	TRBJ2-1	TRBV11-3
ARSLDGGGTGHSPLH	TRBJ1-6	TRBV5-1
ASEDTYSNQPQH	TRBJ1-5	TRBV7-9
ASSLEGQGPGNSPLH	TRBJ1-6	TRBV7-2
ASSSTPGYGYT	TRBJ1-2	TRBV7-9
ASSLTGFNEKLF	TRBJ1-4	TRBV6-5
AWSVPLIKREDSYNEQF	TRBJ2-1	TRBV30
SARRDLIAF	TRBJ1-1	TRBV20-1
ASSSSTGTGDNQPQH	TRBJ1-5	TRBV7-9
ASSQEGSRSRNEQF	TRBJ2-1	TRBV4-2
ASSRTGGGGQPQH	TRBJ1-5	TRBV6-5
ASSRGTDTQY	TRBJ2-3	TRBV5-6
ASSLAPQGSGYT	TRBJ1-2	TRBV7-9
ASGVNPNYGYT	TRBJ1-2	TRBV28
ASSLHSGGPNTEAF	TRBJ1-1	TRBV5-1
ASSSYRVYNYGYT	TRBJ1-2	TRBV6-5
AWIGRVYTGELF	TRBJ2-2	TRBV30
ASSPRGTLITEAF	TRBJ1-1	TRBV7-9
ASMGQGMLYEQY	TRBJ2-7	TRBV5-1
ASRGGGGQPQH	TRBJ1-5	TRBV6-5